This TCR beta chain was found in a study of control samples from healthy donors and cancer patients. This CDR3 spans 13 amino acids. Trimming removed 6 bases from V and 4 bases from J; junction bases left unmatched: 3. Measured with immunoSEQ multiplex PCR; TCRdb has only the in-frame clones, and not every one. The sample has 80,000 to 100,000 clones; roughly 92% are singletons. Sequences were obtained from blood. This TCR was sampled from a human donor in good health. The donor label of this sample is uncertain. V and J are TRBV12-3 or TRBV12-4 and TRBJ1-5; 7 bases are shared with TRBD1. This CDR3 reads CASRLGQNQPQHF. CDR3 bases: TGTGCCAGCAGGTTGGGACAGAATCAGCCCCAGCATTTT.